These 19 T cell receptor beta chains originate from one sample sequenced in a study of T cells in Graves' hyperthyroidism and ophthalmopathy. RNA transcripts yielded amplified TCR beta CDR3 regions. The HTBI set primed first-round TCR CDR3 RT-PCR. TCRdb reprocessed the multiplex PCR reads with MiXCR, giving one entry per CDR3 protein. The data contain around 580,000 distinct CDR3 sequences, approximately 44% of them singletons. The sample taken for sequencing was peripheral blood or thyroid tissue (not recorded which). Receptors were obtained from a woman aged 18-29 years with Graves' hyperthyroidism.

V and J are TRBV4-1 and TRBJ2-7, with 9 nucleotides matching TRBD1. Germline values: CDR1 MGHRA, CDR2 YSYEKL. Losses at the gene ends were 7 bases for V and 1 base for J; bases not matched to a gene: 8. The CDR3 covers 15 residues. The CDR3 spells CASNSPGTGSYEQYF. The DNA for the CDR3 is TGCGCCAGCAATTCGCCCGGGACAGGGTCCTACGAGCAGTACTTC.

Of note for this clonotype: At one of its ends the junction is not consistent with the germline gene, which may arise from a read error. This sequence joins TRBV7-9 and TRBJ2-5; D is perhaps TRBD2 (6 bases). The CDR3 consists of 15 residues. CDR1 and CDR2 from the germline V gene are SEHNR and FQNEAQ (reference sequence). The CDR3 here is CVSSVAGPYQETQYF. For the CDR3, the DNA is TGTGTCAGCAGCGTTGCGGGGCCGTACCAAGAGACCCAGTACTTC.

Concerning this clonotype itself: A much larger clone differs from this one at a single base, so this may be a read error. This chain uses TRBV2 with TRBJ2-7; 15 nucleotides line up with TRBD2. This CDR3 region has 16 residues. Germline V gives CDR1 SNHLY, CDR2 FYNNEI. Here the CDR3 DNA reads TGTGCCAGCAGTGAGGGACTAGCGGGGGGCTCCTACGGGCAGTACTTC. This codes for CASSEGLAGGSYGQYF.

This clonotype has just one count. The genes are TRBV29-1 and TRBJ2-7; 9 bases map to TRBD1. This CDR3 is built from 12 residues. CDR1 is SQVTM and CDR2 is ANQGSEA in the germline V gene. V shed 3 bases, J shed 7 bases, and the junction held 4 bases outside the gene matches. DNA of the CDR3: TGCAGCGTTGAGGGGACAGGGTTTGAGCAGTACTTC. Protein sequence: CSVEGTGFEQYF.

J is TRBJ1-1 and V is TRBV27; maybe TRBD1 (6 bases). V was cut by 11 bases and J by 0 bases, with 19 bases left in between. Germline V gene data show CDR1 as MNHEY and CDR2 as SMNVEV (reference sequence). This CDR3 contains 15 residues. The CDR3 bases are TGTGCCTCCAGGGGACTCAGGGATATGAACACTGAAGCTTTCTTT. Encoded protein: CASRGLRDMNTEAFF.

J is TRBJ1-4 and V is TRBV20-1; 9 bases are a match to TRBD1. J lost 11 bases, V lost 6 bases, and 10 bases had no gene match. The CDR3 contains 13 residues. The germline gives CDR1 DFQATT, CDR2 SNEGSKA (reference sequence). In nucleotides, the CDR3 is TGCAGTGCGACACAGGGGGCCGAAAGGAAACTGTTTTTT. Translating it yields CSATQGAERKLFF.

The sample holds many counts of this clonotype. The rearrangement links TRBV20-1 to TRBJ2-5; D possibly uses TRBD1 or TRBD2 (7 bases each). Looked up from germline, CDR1 is DFQATT and CDR2 is SNEGSKA (reference sequence). Trimming took 3 bases from V and 2 from J, leaving 22 bases between them. CDR3 length: 17 residues. CDR3 bases: TGCAGTGCTAGCGACCTTCCAGGGGGGACTACTCAAGAGACCCAGTACTTC. This translates into CSASDLPGGTTQETQYF.

Concerning this clonotype itself: This sequence may be a read error, since a much larger clone differs from it by one base. The V call is TRBV20-1, the J call TRBJ2-5; 9 nucleotides line up with TRBD2. J lost 2 bases, V lost 5 bases, and 6 bases had no gene match. The CDR3 extends over 14 amino acids. Germline V gene lookup returns CDR1 DFQATT and CDR2 SNEGSKA (reference sequence). The CDR3 loop is CSAGWTSEQETQYF. The CDR3 bases are TGCAGTGCTGGGTGGACTAGCGAACAAGAGACCCAGTACTTC.

Many counts were recorded for this clonotype. V gene TRBV20-1 combines with J gene TRBJ1-2, with 7 bases identical to TRBD1. Losses at the gene ends were 2 bases for V and 4 bases for J; bases not matched to a gene: 7. Looked up from germline, CDR1 is DFQATT and CDR2 is SNEGSKA (reference sequence). The CDR3 is made up of 14 amino acids. Written as DNA, the CDR3 is TGCAGTGCTAGACCAGGGGGAAAGGGCTATGGCTACACCTTC. It encodes CSARPGGKGYGYTF.

Points on this clonotype: Because it lacks the conserved phenylalanine or tryptophan at the end, this CDR3 is likely a read error. The V call is TRBV29-1, the J call TRBJ2-7, with 9 nucleotides matching TRBD1. From germline, CDR1 is SQVTM and CDR2 ANQGSEA. The length of the CDR3 is 15 residues. Trimming at V came to 4 bases and at J to 4 bases, leaving 11 bases not matched to a gene. This chain's CDR3 is CSVVAGTGSPYEQYL. As DNA, the CDR3 is TGCAGCGTTGTAGCCGGGACAGGGAGCCCTTACGAGCAGTACCTC.

The table lists this clonotype with many counts. This chain connects TRBV20-1 to TRBJ2-7; D tentatively fits TRBD1 or TRBD2 (5 bases each). V was pared by 0 bases and J by 5 bases, with 14 bases between. Germline CDR1 reads DFQATT; CDR2 reads SNEGSKA (reference sequence). The CDR3 is made up of 14 amino acids. The CDR3 sequence is CSAREGRRTHEQYF. The CDR3 bases are TGCAGTGCTAGAGAGGGTCGGAGGACACACGAGCAGTACTTC.

The rearrangement uses TRBV29-1 and TRBJ1-1; D possibly corresponds to TRBD1 (6 bases). The CDR3 consists of 14 residues. Germline CDR1 reads SQVTM; CDR2 reads ANQGSEA. CDR3 DNA: TGCAGGCCATCCGGGACACAAGGAAACACTGAAGCTTTCTTT. This codes for CRPSGTQGNTEAFF.

This clonotype has ten or more counts. At one of its ends the junction is not consistent with the germline gene, which may arise from a read error. The chain joins TRBV5-1 to TRBJ2-7, with TRBD2 identical over 11 bases. The CDR3 runs 14 residues. Germline loops: CDR1 SGHRS, CDR2 YFSETQ. The CDR3 loop reads CASSLGTSGYEQYF. The CDR3 DNA reads as TGTGCCAGCAGCCTTGGGACTAGCGGCTACGAGCAGTACTTC. The full variable domain, rest sourced from reference TRBV5-1 and TRBJ2-7, is KAGVTQTPRYLIKTRGQQVTLSCSPISGHRSVSWYQQTPGQGLQFLFEYFSETQRNKGNFPGRFSGRQFSNSRSEMNVSTLELGDSALYLCASSLGTSGYEQYFGPGTRLTVT.

This clonotype was counted at least ten times. The chain links TRBV10-3 to TRBJ2-5; D remains unclear. V was pared by 3 bases and J by 7 bases, with 15 bases between. The CDR3 consists of 14 residues. Looked up from germline, CDR1 is ENHRY and CDR2 is SYGVKD. This CDR3 reads CAISDSRGDGTQYF. The CDR3 nucleotides read TGTGCCATCAGTGACTCACGAGGTGATGGGACCCAGTACTTC.

The table lists this clonotype with many counts. This chain joins TRBV20-1 and TRBJ2-7; D is perhaps TRBD1 (6 bases). This CDR3 is built from 13 residues. Per germline, CDR1 DFQATT and CDR2 SNEGSKA (reference sequence). CDR3 DNA: TGCAGCCTGCTACGGGACACAACCTACGAGCAGTACTTC. This encodes CSLLRDTTYEQYF.

This clonotype was found many times. This chain links TRBV19 with TRBJ2-7, with 11 bases identical to TRBD1. The CDR3 contains 14 residues. The germline V gene encodes CDR1 LNHDA and CDR2 SQIVND (reference sequence). The V segment lost 6 bases and the J segment 6 bases; nucleotides outside the gene matches: 7. CDR3 DNA: TGTGCCAGTAGACCGGACAGGGGGCTTCCCGAGCAGTACTTC. Translated, it gives CASRPDRGLPEQYF.

V and J are TRBV5-1 and TRBJ2-4; D uncertain. The V end was cut by 0 bases, the J end by 0 bases, with 16 bases between. Germline V gene data show CDR1 as SGHRS and CDR2 as YFSETQ. The CDR3 extends over 18 amino acids. The CDR3: CASSLADDIRLAKNIQYF. The CDR3 nucleotides read TGCGCCAGCAGCTTGGCCGACGATATCAGGCTAGCCAAAAACATTCAGTACTTC.

The J gene is TRBJ2-7, the V gene TRBV5-6; TRBD2 matches 10 bases. After removal of 1 base from V and 2 bases from J, the junction contained 3 bases not matched to a gene. Germline assignment: CDR1 SGHDT and CDR2 YYEEEE. This CDR3 contains 15 residues. The CDR3 loop is CASSLRGTSAYEQYF. The CDR3 DNA follows: TGTGCCAGCAGCTTGCGTGGGACTAGCGCCTACGAGCAGTACTTC.

In its sample, this clonotype was seen many times. J is TRBJ1-2 and V is TRBV5-1; D not certain. This CDR3 is 13 amino acids long. Trimming stripped 0 bases from V and 8 bases from J, with 11 bases between. Per germline, CDR1 SGHRS and CDR2 YFSETQ. CDR3 loop: CASSLVAGEGYTF. CDR3 DNA sequence: TGCGCCAGCAGCTTGGTGGCTGGAGAGGGCTACACCTTC. The complete variable domain, with remaining parts taken from reference TRBV5-1 and TRBJ1-2, reads KAGVTQTPRYLIKTRGQQVTLSCSPISGHRSVSWYQQTPGQGLQFLFEYFSETQRNKGNFPGRFSGRQFSNSRSEMNVSTLELGDSALYLCASSLVAGEGYTFGSGTRLTVV.